The rows below give T cell receptor beta chains drawn from one sample of a study of shared clonotypes between healthy human individuals. Assay used: immunoSEQ multiplex PCR; TCRdb lists only in-frame clones, some missing. The table has 1,100,000 or so clones, 78% seen once. What was sequenced was memory CD4+ T cells from PBMCs. These receptors were collected from a young man in good health. Some clones in this sample may be carry-over from other donors' samples. CDR3s include the opening cysteine and the closing phenylalanine or tryptophan. A D gene is named only where the DNA matches it firmly. Rows give clone size only sometimes, using once, few, many, or a class for an expanded clone.

NA	TRBV19	TRBJ2-1	NA	CASSIVPHEQFF	TGTGCCAGTAGTATAGTACCCCATGAGCAGTTCTTC
NA	TRBV7-2	TRBJ2-1	once	CASSPSSHSYNEQFF	TGTGCCAGCAGCCCATCTAGCCATTCCTACAATGAGCAGTTCTTC
TRBD2	TRBV10-2	TRBJ2-5	NA	CASSGDYQTSGGAETQYF	TGCGCCAGCAGTGGGGACTACCAAACCTCGGGGGGGGCGGAGACCCAGTACTTC
NA	TRBV6-1	TRBJ2-7	NA	CAARQTREQYF	TGTGCCGCCCGACAAACTAGGGAGCAGTACTTC
NA	TRBV12-5	TRBJ2-3	NA	CASGSGLTSTDTQYF	TGTGCTAGTGGGAGCGGCCTCACTAGCACAGATACGCAGTATTTT
NA	TRBV2	TRBJ1-5	NA	CASRSGQINSNQPQHF	TGTGCCAGCAGAAGCGGACAGATAAATAGCAATCAGCCCCAGCATTTT
NA	TRBV14	TRBJ1-1	NA	CASSLLGGSTEAFF	TGTGCCAGCAGCCTACTGGGGGGGTCCACTGAAGCTTTCTTT
NA	TRBV30	TRBJ2-1	NA	CAWSPARDGFYNEQFF	TGTGCCTGGAGCCCCGCGAGGGACGGGTTCTACAATGAGCAGTTCTTC
NA	TRBV2	TRBJ2-1	NA	CAKSLWAHNEQFF	TGTGCCAAGTCCCTGTGGGCCCACAATGAGCAGTTCTTC
TRBD2	TRBV29-1	TRBJ2-5	NA	CSVGIAGAPWGREQYF	TGCAGCGTTGGAATAGCGGGAGCCCCATGGGGGAGAGAGCAGTACTTC
NA	TRBV11-2	TRBJ1-1	NA	CASSFRWDTLGLEAFF	TGTGCCAGCAGCTTTAGGTGGGACACCTTGGGGCTTGAAGCTTTCTTT
NA	TRBV7-2	TRBJ2-7	NA	CASSSRQGPEQYF	TGTGCCAGCAGCTCCCGACAAGGTCCCGAGCAGTACTTC
TRBD1	TRBV18	TRBJ2-5	NA	CASAPAPPTGVEETQYF	TGTGCCAGCGCACCGGCTCCTCCAACAGGGGTGGAAGAGACCCAGTACTTC
NA	TRBV9	TRBJ1-3	NA	CASSVGWGASGNTIYF	TGTGCCAGCAGCGTAGGTTGGGGGGCTAGTGGAAACACCATATATTTT
TRBD1	TRBV5-4	TRBJ2-1	many	CASRSRDRDYNEQFF	TGTGCCAGCAGGTCCCGGGACAGGGACTACAATGAGCAGTTCTTC
NA	TRBV28	TRBJ1-2	NA	CASSLEGPNYGYTF	TGTGCCAGCAGTTTGGAGGGGCCGAACTATGGCTACACCTTC
TRBD1	TRBV19	TRBJ1-5	NA	CATRQGAYNQPQHF	TGTGCCACCCGCCAGGGGGCCTACAATCAGCCCCAGCATTTT
TRBD1	TRBV5-1	TRBJ2-3	NA	CASSFSWDRTTDTQYF	TGCGCCAGCAGCTTCTCCTGGGACAGGACCACAGATACGCAGTATTTT
TRBD1	TRBV6-6	TRBJ1-2	NA	CASLKQGAYHGYTF	TGTGCCAGCCTTAAACAGGGGGCGTATCATGGCTACACCTTC
NA	TRBV6-5	TRBJ2-2	few	CASSPRLNTGELFF	TGTGCCAGCAGTCCTAGACTAAACACCGGGGAGCTGTTTTTT
NA	TRBV4-3	TRBJ2-7	NA	CASSQGGAGVVEQYF	TGCGCCAGCAGCCAAGGAGGGGCAGGAGTTGTCGAGCAGTACTTC
TRBD2	TRBV7-2	TRBJ2-5	few	CASSTSTSALGTQYF	TGTGCCAGCAGCACCTCGACTAGCGCGTTAGGGACCCAGTACTTC
NA	TRBV4-3	TRBJ2-3	few	CASSPGSCF	TGCGCCAGCAGCCCTGGATCCTGTTTT
TRBD2	TRBV7-2	TRBJ2-7	NA	CASLSDSGAIEQYF	TGTGCCAGCCTGTCCGATAGCGGGGCCATCGAGCAGTACTTC
NA	TRBV9	TRBJ1-5	NA	CASSLEGGPQHF	TGTGCCAGCAGCCTGGAAGGAGGGCCCCAGCATTTT
NA	TRBV9	TRBJ2-5	once	CASSAVRGGTAGETQYF	TGTGCCAGCAGTGCAGTTAGGGGTGGGACGGCCGGAGAGACCCAGTACTTC